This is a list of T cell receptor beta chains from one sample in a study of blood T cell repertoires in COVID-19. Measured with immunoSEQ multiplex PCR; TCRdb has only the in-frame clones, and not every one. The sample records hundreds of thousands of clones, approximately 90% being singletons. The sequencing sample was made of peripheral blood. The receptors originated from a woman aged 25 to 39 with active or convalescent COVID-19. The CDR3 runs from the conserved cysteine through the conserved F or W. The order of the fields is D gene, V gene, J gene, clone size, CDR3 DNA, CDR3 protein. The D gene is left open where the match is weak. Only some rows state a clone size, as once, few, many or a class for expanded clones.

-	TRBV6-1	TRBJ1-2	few	TGTGCCAGCAGTGAAGGGGGACTTGACTATGGCTACACCTTC	CASSEGGLDYGYTF
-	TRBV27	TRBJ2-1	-	TGTGCCAGCAGTTCCCTCCTAGCGCCTAGTGGTGAGCAGTTCTTC	CASSSLLAPSGEQFF
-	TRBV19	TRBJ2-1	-	TGTGCCAGTAATGTGGGGCGATCCTACAATGAGCAGTTCTTC	CASNVGRSYNEQFF
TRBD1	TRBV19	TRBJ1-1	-	TGTGCCAGTAGGTTCGGGACAGGGTATCCTGAAGCTTTCTTT	CASRFGTGYPEAFF
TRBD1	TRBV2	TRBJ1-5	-	TGTGCCAGCAGCCGGGACAGTCAGCCCCAGCATTTT	CASSRDSQPQHF
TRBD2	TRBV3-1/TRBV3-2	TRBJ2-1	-	TGTGCCAGCAGCCAAGAACTAGCGGGAGGTGAATATAGTGTTGCCTACAATGAGCAGTTCTTC	CASSQELAGGEYSVAYNEQFF
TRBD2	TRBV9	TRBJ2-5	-	TGTGCCAGCAGCGTAGGGACTAGCGGAAGCGGAGAGACCCAGTACTTC	CASSVGTSGSGETQYF
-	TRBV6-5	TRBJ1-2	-	TGTGCCAGCAGTAGACTGGACTATGGCTACACCTTC	CASSRLDYGYTF
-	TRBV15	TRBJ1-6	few	TGTGCCACCAGCAGGGGAGAGAGCTCCTATAATTCACCCCTCCACTTT	CATSRGESSYNSPLHF
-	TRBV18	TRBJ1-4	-	TGTGCCAGCTCACAACAACAGGCGGTCACTAATGAAAAACTGTTTTTT	CASSQQQAVTNEKLFF
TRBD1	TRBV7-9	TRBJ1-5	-	TGTGCCAGCAGCCCCGACAGGGAGGATCAGCCCCAGCATTTT	CASSPDREDQPQHF
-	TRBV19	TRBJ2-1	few	TGTGCCAGTAGTATCTTTGCGGGGCCAAACAATGAGCAGTTCTTC	CASSIFAGPNNEQFF
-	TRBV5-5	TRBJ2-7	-	TGTGCCAGCAGCTTGGCCGGCAGGGGTATAAACGAGCAGTACTTC	CASSLAGRGINEQYF
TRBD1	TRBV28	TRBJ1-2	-	TGTGCCAGCAGTAGTACGACAGGGCTCTATGGCTACACCTTC	CASSSTTGLYGYTF
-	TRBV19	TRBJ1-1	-	TGTGCCAGTACCGGGGGGGAAAACACTGAAGCTTTCTTT	CASTGGENTEAFF
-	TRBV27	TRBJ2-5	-	TGTGCCAGCACCCCGTTGGGGGGGGCTCAAGAGACCCAGTACTTC	CASTPLGGAQETQYF
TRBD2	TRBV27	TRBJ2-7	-	TGTGCCAGCAGTCTGGGACTAGCGGGCGTTAGCTCCTACGAGCAGTACTTC	CASSLGLAGVSSYEQYF
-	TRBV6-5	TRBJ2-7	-	TGTGCCAGCACACCGACCGGGGGATCCTACGAGCAGTACTTC	CASTPTGGSYEQYF
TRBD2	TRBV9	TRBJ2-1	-	TGTGCCAGCAGCGTAGGGGTAGCGGGAAACGATCAGCAGTTCTTC	CASSVGVAGNDQQFF
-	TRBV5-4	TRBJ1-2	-	TGTGCCAGCAGCTTGGGTCAGATACCTTACTATGGCTACACCTTC	CASSLGQIPYYGYTF
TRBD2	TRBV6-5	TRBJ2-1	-	TGTGCCAGCAGACCTCCTTCGGTAGCGGGAGGTTGGCGGTTCTTC	CASRPPSVAGGWRFF
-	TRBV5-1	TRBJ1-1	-	TGCGCCAGCAGCCCTACAGGCCACCTGAACACTGAAGCTTTCTTT	CASSPTGHLNTEAFF
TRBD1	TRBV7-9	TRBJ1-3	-	TGTGCCAGCTCGACAGGGACTGGAAACACCATATATTTT	CASSTGTGNTIYF
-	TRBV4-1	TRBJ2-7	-	TGCGCCAGCAGCCAAGAAACGACCGGGACACCCTCCTACGAGCAGTACTTC	CASSQETTGTPSYEQYF
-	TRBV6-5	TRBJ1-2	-	TGTGCCAGCAAAACCACAGGGATCCCTCACTATGGCTACACCTTC	CASKTTGIPHYGYTF
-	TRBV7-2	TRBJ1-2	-	TGTGCCAGCAGCTTATTTGTGGCAGACTATGGCTACACCTTC	CASSLFVADYGYTF
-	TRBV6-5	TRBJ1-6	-	TGTGCCAGCAGTTACTCGGGGCAGGGTGGCTCACCCCTCCACTTT	CASSYSGQGGSPLHF
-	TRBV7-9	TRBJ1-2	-	TGTGCCAGCAGCTTAGGTCAGGGGTCGACTATCTATGGCTACACCTTC	CASSLGQGSTIYGYTF
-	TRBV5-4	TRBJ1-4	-	TGTGCCAGCAGCTTGGGGGCCGGGACTTTAGGGGATGAAAAACTGTTTTTT	CASSLGAGTLGDEKLFF
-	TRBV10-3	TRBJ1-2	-	TGTGCCACAACCCCCACGCCAGACGGGGCTAACTATGGCTACACCTTC	CATTPTPDGANYGYTF
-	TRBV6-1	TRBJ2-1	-	TGTGCCAGCAGTGGGGGACTTTCCATCGCCATCCACAATGAGCAGTTCTTC	CASSGGLSIAIHNEQFF
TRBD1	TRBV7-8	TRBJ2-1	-	TGTGCCAGCAGCTTACTCAGGGGGTCCTACAATGAGCAGTTCTTC	CASSLLRGSYNEQFF
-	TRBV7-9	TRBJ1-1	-	TGTGCCAGCAGCTTAACCAGTCTGAACACTGAAGCTTTCTTT	CASSLTSLNTEAFF
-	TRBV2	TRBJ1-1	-	TGTGCCAGCAGTGAGGACAGATTGAACACTGAAGCTTTCTTT	CASSEDRLNTEAFF
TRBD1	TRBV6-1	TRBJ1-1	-	TGTGCCAGCAGTGAGTTTTCCGACAGGGGTGGTACTGAAGCTTTCTTT	CASSEFSDRGGTEAFF
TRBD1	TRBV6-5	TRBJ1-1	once	TGTGCCAGCAGTTTTGCCGACAGGGCAAACACTGAAGCTTTCTTT	CASSFADRANTEAFF
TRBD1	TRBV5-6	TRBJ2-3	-	TGTGCCAGCAGCCCTCTCGACACCGGGACAGGGACAGATACGCAGTATTTT	CASSPLDTGTGTDTQYF
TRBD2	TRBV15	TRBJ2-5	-	TGTGCCACCGGGACGGGGGGAGCGGAGACCCAGTACTTC	CATGTGGAETQYF
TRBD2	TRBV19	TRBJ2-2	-	TGTGCCAGTAGGCTGCTAGCGGGAGTGGGCACCGGGGAGCTGTTTTTT	CASRLLAGVGTGELFF
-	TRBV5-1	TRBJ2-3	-	TGCGCCAGCACCCCCAGCGACACAGATACGCAGTATTTT	CASTPSDTDTQYF
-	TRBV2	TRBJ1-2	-	TGTGCCAGCAGGGACGCGACAGCCTTAAACTATGGCTACACCTTC	CASRDATALNYGYTF
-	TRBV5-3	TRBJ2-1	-	TGTGCCAGAAGCTTGGCAGATTTCTACAATGAGCAGTTCTTC	CARSLADFYNEQFF
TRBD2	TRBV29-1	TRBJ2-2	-	TGCAGCGTTGAGGCTAGCGGGGCGAGCACCGGGGAGCTGTTTTTT	CSVEASGASTGELFF
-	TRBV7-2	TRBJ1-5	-	TGTGCCAGCAGCTTAGCATGGGAGTTGAGCAATCAGCCCCAGCATTTT	CASSLAWELSNQPQHF
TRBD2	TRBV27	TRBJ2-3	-	TGTGCCAGCAGTCTTATACCCGGACTAGCGGGAGTAGATACGCAGTATTTT	CASSLIPGLAGVDTQYF
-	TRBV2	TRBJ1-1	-	TGTGCCAGCAAGGTGGGCAACATGAACACTGAAGCTTTCTTT	CASKVGNMNTEAFF
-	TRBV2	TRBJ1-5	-	TGTGCCAGCTTAGAAAGGCATCAGGCCAATCAGCCCCAGCATTTT	CASLERHQANQPQHF
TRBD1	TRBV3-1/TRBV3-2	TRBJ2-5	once	TGTGCCAGCAGCCACTACGACAGGGAGGAGACCCAGTACTTC	CASSHYDREETQYF
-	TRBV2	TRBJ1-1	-	TGTGCCAGCAGTGACGACAGAGAAGCTTTCTTT	CASSDDREAFF
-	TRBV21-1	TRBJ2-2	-	TGTGCCAGCAGCAAAGTTCGTAGGGGGCCCACCGGGGAGCTGTTTTTT	CASSKVRRGPTGELFF
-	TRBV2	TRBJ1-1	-	TGTGCCAGCAGTGAGTGGGGCGCGAACACTGAAGCTTTCTTT	CASSEWGANTEAFF
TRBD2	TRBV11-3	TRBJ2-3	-	TGTGCCAGCAGCTTAGGCGGGAGGGGCACAGATACGCAGTATTTT	CASSLGGRGTDTQYF
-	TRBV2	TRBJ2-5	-	TGTGCCAGCAGTGAAGGCCCAGGGAAAGAGACCCAGTACTTC	CASSEGPGKETQYF
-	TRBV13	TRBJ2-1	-	TGTGCCAGCAGCGGCCGCGGAGGGGAAAACAATGAGCAGTTCTTC	CASSGRGGENNEQFF
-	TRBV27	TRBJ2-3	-	TGTGCCAGCAGACCGTCGCGTGCGGGACCAGTAATAAATACGCAGTATTTT	CASRPSRAGPVINTQYF
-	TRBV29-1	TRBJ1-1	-	TGCAGCGTTGAGTGGATGGGTCGGCTTGCAGGTTTAAGCACTGAAGCTTTCTTT	CSVEWMGRLAGLSTEAFF
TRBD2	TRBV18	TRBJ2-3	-	TGTGCCAGCTCGGGGGGGACGGGCCTAGATACGCAGTATTTT	CASSGGTGLDTQYF
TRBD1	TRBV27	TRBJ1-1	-	TGTGCCAGCAGGGGACAGATGAACACTGAAGCTTTCTTT	CASRGQMNTEAFF
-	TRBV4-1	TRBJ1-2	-	TGCGCCAGCAGCCAAGACCCAGGCTCTAACTATGGCTACACCTTC	CASSQDPGSNYGYTF